This is a list of T cell receptor beta chains from one sample in a study of regulatory T cells in long-lasting Graves disease. TCRdb analysed the multiplex PCR reads with MiXCR anew, one entry per CDR3 protein. The repertoire consists of some 370,000 distinct CDR3 sequences, with 10% to 15% occurring once and the leading ten covering under 20%. The same data also went into a second study, on T cells in Graves' hyperthyroidism and ophthalmopathy.

Source: peripheral blood mononuclear cells (PBMCs), taken at new diagnosis, from a patient treated with antithyroid drugs. The source of these receptors is a young woman with Graves disease. CDR3s include the opening cysteine and the closing phenylalanine or tryptophan. Fields, in order: D gene, J gene, clone size, V gene, CDR3 protein, CDR3 DNA. D genes are given only for firm matches. A clone size is listed for some rows: how often the clone was seen (once, few, many), or a class if it is expanded.

D gene: TRBD2
J gene: TRBJ2-3
clone size: many
V gene: TRBV12-3/TRBV12-4
CDR3 protein: CASSLDWLAGETDTQYF
CDR3 DNA: TGTGCCAGCAGTTTAGATTGGCTAGCGGGAGAAACAGATACGCAGTATTTT

D gene: .
J gene: TRBJ1-2
clone size: many
V gene: TRBV7-2
CDR3 protein: CASRTGTHSGYGYTF
CDR3 DNA: TGTGCCAGCAGAACAGGGACACACTCAGGGTATGGCTACACCTTC

D gene: TRBD2
J gene: TRBJ2-3
clone size: many
V gene: TRBV15
CDR3 protein: CATSSAIRRLASTDTQYF
CDR3 DNA: TGTGCCACCAGCAGTGCTATCCGTAGACTAGCCAGCACAGATACGCAGTATTTT

D gene: .
J gene: TRBJ2-3
clone size: few
V gene: TRBV7-6
CDR3 protein: CASSPGPGGTDTQYF
CDR3 DNA: TGTGCCAGCAGCCCGGGGCCCGGCGGCACAGATACGCAGTATTTT

D gene: .
J gene: TRBJ2-1
clone size: many
V gene: TRBV24-1
CDR3 protein: CATSENRVRFSYNEQFF
CDR3 DNA: TGTGCCACCAGTGAGAACAGGGTCCGATTCTCCTACAATGAGCAGTTCTTC

D gene: .
J gene: TRBJ2-2
clone size: few
V gene: TRBV7-6
CDR3 protein: CASPDRTGELFF
CDR3 DNA: TGTGCCAGCCCCGACAGAACCGGGGAGCTGTTTTTT

D gene: TRBD1
J gene: TRBJ1-2
clone size: many
V gene: TRBV29-1
CDR3 protein: CSVDRTGTWLGYTF
CDR3 DNA: TGCAGCGTCGACCGGACAGGGACTTGGTTAGGCTACACCTTC

D gene: TRBD1
J gene: TRBJ2-7
clone size: few
V gene: TRBV5-1
CDR3 protein: CASSLSQGAHEQYF
CDR3 DNA: TGCGCCAGCAGCTTATCACAGGGGGCCCACGAGCAGTACTTC

D gene: TRBD2
J gene: TRBJ2-7
clone size: many
V gene: TRBV30
CDR3 protein: CAWSPGLVTSYEQYF
CDR3 DNA: TGTGCCTGGAGTCCGGGACTAGTAACGTCCTACGAGCAGTACTTC

D gene: .
J gene: TRBJ1-2
clone size: many
V gene: TRBV11-2
CDR3 protein: CASIRFGGPSNGYTF
CDR3 DNA: TGTGCCAGCATCCGGTTCGGGGGACCGAGTAACGGCTACACCTTC

D gene: .
J gene: TRBJ1-2
clone size: many
V gene: TRBV11-2
CDR3 protein: CASSLVPTGTNYGYTF
CDR3 DNA: TGTGCCAGCAGCTTAGTCCCCACGGGAACTAACTATGGCTACACCTTC

D gene: .
J gene: TRBJ2-5
clone size: many
V gene: TRBV6-9
CDR3 protein: CASSYGTPKETQYF
CDR3 DNA: TGTGCCAGCAGTTACGGGACACCTAAGGAGACCCAGTACTTC

D gene: .
J gene: TRBJ2-1
clone size: many
V gene: TRBV12-3/TRBV12-4
CDR3 protein: CASSPRGDAEQFF
CDR3 DNA: TGTGCCAGCAGTCCAAGGGGGGACGCTGAGCAGTTCTTC

D gene: .
J gene: TRBJ1-1
clone size: few
V gene: TRBV19
CDR3 protein: CASSIDPQRSEAFF
CDR3 DNA: TGTGCCAGTAGTATAGATCCGCAAAGGAGTGAAGCTTTCTTT

D gene: .
J gene: TRBJ1-6
clone size: few
V gene: TRBV10-3
CDR3 protein: CAISGGKDNSPLHF
CDR3 DNA: TGTGCCATCAGTGGGGGAAAAGATAATTCACCCCTCCACTTT

D gene: TRBD2
J gene: TRBJ2-3
clone size: .
V gene: TRBV12-3/TRBV12-4
CDR3 protein: CASSFVLGLAGGTDTQYF
CDR3 DNA: TGTGCCAGCAGTTTCGTCTTGGGGCTAGCGGGAGGAACAGATACGCAGTATTTT

D gene: .
J gene: TRBJ1-1
clone size: .
V gene: TRBV4-3
CDR3 protein: CASSQDGGASTEAFF
CDR3 DNA: TGCGCCAGCAGCCAAGATGGGGGGGCGAGCACTGAAGCTTTCTTT

D gene: TRBD1
J gene: TRBJ1-2
clone size: .
V gene: TRBV4-3
CDR3 protein: CASADRGPYNYGYTF
CDR3 DNA: TGCGCCAGCGCGGACAGGGGGCCCTATAACTATGGCTACACCTTC

D gene: .
J gene: TRBJ2-1
clone size: few
V gene: TRBV5-6
CDR3 protein: CASSPLREAPGNEQFF
CDR3 DNA: TGTGCCAGCAGCCCTTTGAGGGAGGCCCCGGGAAATGAGCAGTTCTTC

D gene: .
J gene: TRBJ2-1
clone size: many
V gene: TRBV29-1
CDR3 protein: CSVEAGDSRRGNEQFF
CDR3 DNA: TGCAGCGTTGAGGCCGGGGACTCCCGCAGGGGTAATGAGCAGTTCTTC

D gene: .
J gene: TRBJ2-1
clone size: .
V gene: TRBV7-3
CDR3 protein: CASSRRQGRGNEQFF
CDR3 DNA: TGTGCCAGCAGCCGTCGACAGGGGCGGGGGAATGAGCAGTTCTTC

D gene: .
J gene: TRBJ1-5
clone size: many
V gene: TRBV28
CDR3 protein: CASSIPTRYLDF
CDR3 DNA: TGTGCCAGCAGTATCCCGACTCGATATTTGGACTTT

D gene: .
J gene: TRBJ2-5
clone size: few
V gene: TRBV20-1
CDR3 protein: CSADSRRGDSQYF
CDR3 DNA: TGCAGTGCCGACAGCCGGAGGGGAGATTCCCAGTACTTC

D gene: .
J gene: TRBJ2-5
clone size: few
V gene: TRBV2
CDR3 protein: CASSEQGLASETQYF
CDR3 DNA: TGTGCCAGCAGTGAGCAGGGCCTGGCTTCAGAGACCCAGTACTTC

D gene: TRBD1
J gene: TRBJ1-2
clone size: many
V gene: TRBV5-8
CDR3 protein: CASRLDRGTPYGYTF
CDR3 DNA: TGTGCCAGCAGATTGGACAGGGGGACCCCCTATGGCTACACCTTC

D gene: .
J gene: TRBJ1-5
clone size: many
V gene: TRBV11-2
CDR3 protein: CASSYSGSNQPQHF
CDR3 DNA: TGTGCCAGCAGCTATTCCGGGTCGAATCAGCCCCAGCATTTT

D gene: .
J gene: TRBJ2-1
clone size: many
V gene: TRBV20-1
CDR3 protein: CSARDLRPSVNEQFF
CDR3 DNA: TGCAGTGCTAGAGATCTGAGGCCATCGGTCAATGAGCAGTTCTTC

D gene: .
J gene: TRBJ2-5
clone size: few
V gene: TRBV7-9
CDR3 protein: CASSPRTNDRTQYF
CDR3 DNA: TGTGCCAGCAGCCCTCGGACAAACGACCGGACCCAGTACTTC

D gene: .
J gene: TRBJ2-5
clone size: many
V gene: TRBV6-1
CDR3 protein: CASRQPGQPRSETQYF
CDR3 DNA: TGTGCCAGCAGACAACCGGGACAACCTAGGAGCGAGACCCAGTACTTC

D gene: .
J gene: TRBJ1-2
clone size: many
V gene: TRBV11-2
CDR3 protein: CASSFRQRNYGYTF
CDR3 DNA: TGTGCCAGCAGCTTCAGGCAAAGAAACTATGGCTACACCTTC

D gene: TRBD2
J gene: TRBJ2-1
clone size: many
V gene: TRBV6-2/TRBV6-3
CDR3 protein: CASSYLWTSGTSYNGQFF
CDR3 DNA: TGTGCCAGCAGTTACCTCTGGACTAGCGGGACGTCCTACAATGGGCAGTTCTTC

D gene: .
J gene: TRBJ1-1
clone size: many
V gene: TRBV20-1
CDR3 protein: CSARQVDTEAFF
CDR3 DNA: TGCAGTGCTCGTCAGGTAGACACTGAAGCTTTCTTT

D gene: .
J gene: TRBJ2-1
clone size: many
V gene: TRBV6-2/TRBV6-3
CDR3 protein: CASSMGLPNEQFF
CDR3 DNA: TGTGCCAGCAGTATGGGACTTCCCAATGAGCAGTTCTTC

D gene: .
J gene: TRBJ1-2
clone size: many
V gene: TRBV20-1
CDR3 protein: CSAPMGTSNYGYTF
CDR3 DNA: TGCAGTGCTCCCATGGGGACCTCTAACTATGGCTACACCTTC

D gene: TRBD1
J gene: TRBJ1-1
clone size: many
V gene: TRBV15
CDR3 protein: CATSRYRGTNTEAFF
CDR3 DNA: TGTGCCACCAGCAGGTACAGGGGGACTAACACTGAAGCTTTCTTT

D gene: .
J gene: TRBJ2-5
clone size: many
V gene: TRBV7-9
CDR3 protein: CASSLVGTQETQYF
CDR3 DNA: TGTGCCAGCAGCTTAGTGGGCACCCAAGAGACCCAGTACTTC

D gene: .
J gene: TRBJ1-2
clone size: many
V gene: TRBV6-1
CDR3 protein: CASTRTQGYDYGYTF
CDR3 DNA: TGTGCCAGCACGCGGACACAGGGATACGACTATGGCTACACCTTC

D gene: .
J gene: TRBJ2-3
clone size: few
V gene: TRBV11-3
CDR3 protein: CASSPGTLQIDTQYF
CDR3 DNA: TGTGCCAGCAGCCCAGGGACCCTCCAAATAGATACGCAGTATTTT

D gene: .
J gene: TRBJ2-1
clone size: many
V gene: TRBV6-1
CDR3 protein: CASSPRVYNEQFF
CDR3 DNA: TGTGCCAGCTCCCCTAGGGTCTACAATGAGCAGTTCTTC

D gene: TRBD1
J gene: TRBJ1-6
clone size: many
V gene: TRBV4-3
CDR3 protein: CASSPFFGTGSVGRVSPLHF
CDR3 DNA: TGCGCCAGCAGCCCCTTTTTCGGGACAGGTTCTGTGGGGCGGGTTTCACCCCTCCACTTT

D gene: TRBD2
J gene: TRBJ2-2
clone size: many
V gene: TRBV6-5
CDR3 protein: CASSYGGGLNTGELFF
CDR3 DNA: TGTGCCAGCAGTTACGGGGGGGGACTGAACACCGGGGAGCTGTTTTTT

D gene: TRBD1
J gene: TRBJ1-1
clone size: .
V gene: TRBV15
CDR3 protein: CATSRVPWTGGMNTEAFF
CDR3 DNA: TGTGCCACCAGCAGAGTACCGTGGACAGGGGGGATGAACACTGAAGCTTTCTTT

D gene: .
J gene: TRBJ2-5
clone size: many
V gene: TRBV20-1
CDR3 protein: CSARGGSGETQYF
CDR3 DNA: TGCAGTGCTAGAGGAGGTAGCGGAGAGACCCAGTACTTC

D gene: .
J gene: TRBJ2-2
clone size: .
V gene: TRBV3-1
CDR3 protein: CAGSQDGLNTGELFF
CDR3 DNA: TGTGCCGGCAGCCAGGACGGGTTGAACACCGGGGAGCTGTTTTTT

D gene: TRBD1
J gene: TRBJ1-6
clone size: .
V gene: TRBV5-1
CDR3 protein: CASSFTTGVYNSPLHF
CDR3 DNA: TGCGCCAGCAGCTTTACGACAGGGGTCTATAATTCACCCCTCCACTTT

D gene: TRBD1
J gene: TRBJ1-2
clone size: many
V gene: TRBV30
CDR3 protein: CAWSAGTVWTNYGYTF
CDR3 DNA: TGTGCCTGGAGCGCCGGGACAGTCTGGACTAACTATGGCTACACCTTC

D gene: TRBD1
J gene: TRBJ1-2
clone size: many
V gene: TRBV6-1
CDR3 protein: CATSLGRGRDGYTF
CDR3 DNA: TGTGCCACCTCCCTTGGTAGGGGGCGCGATGGCTACACCTTC

D gene: .
J gene: TRBJ2-3
clone size: .
V gene: TRBV5-6
CDR3 protein: CASSHFGSVATDTQYF
CDR3 DNA: TGTGCCAGCAGCCACTTTGGATCGGTAGCGACAGATACGCAGTATTTT

D gene: .
J gene: TRBJ2-1
clone size: many
V gene: TRBV6-2/TRBV6-3
CDR3 protein: CASNQALRANEQFF
CDR3 DNA: TGTGCCAGCAACCAGGCCCTCCGGGCTAATGAGCAGTTCTTC